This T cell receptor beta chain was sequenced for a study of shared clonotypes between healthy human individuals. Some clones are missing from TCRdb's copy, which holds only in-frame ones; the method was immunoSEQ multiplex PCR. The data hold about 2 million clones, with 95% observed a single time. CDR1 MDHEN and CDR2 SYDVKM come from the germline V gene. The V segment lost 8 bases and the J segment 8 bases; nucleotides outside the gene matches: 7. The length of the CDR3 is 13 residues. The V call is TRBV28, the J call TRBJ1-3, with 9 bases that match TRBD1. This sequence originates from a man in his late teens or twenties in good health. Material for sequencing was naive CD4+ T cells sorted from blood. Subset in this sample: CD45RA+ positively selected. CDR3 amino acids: CASSDRGRDTIYF. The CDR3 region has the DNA TGTGCCAGCTCGGACAGGGGAAGGGACACCATATATTTT.